One sample yielded the 17 T cell receptor beta chains listed below, sequenced in a study of vaccination effects on CD4 cells after COVID-19. With roughly nine days of culture completed, CD4+ T cells were isolated. Which antigens these TCRs recognize remains unknown. Clones were read by immunoSEQ multiplex PCR, and TCRdb kept only the in-frame ones, dropping some. The sample holds 70,000 to 75,000 clones, over 60% seen once. The source material was CD4+ T cells from PBMCs cultured without peptide, sampled before COVID-19 vaccination. Receptors were obtained from a human donor who received a COVID-19 vaccine.

CDR3 bases: TGTGCCTGGAGTGGATTAAGGACAGGGAACACCGGGGAGCTGTTTTTT. It specifies CAWSGLRTGNTGELFF. The chain recombines TRBV30 with TRBJ2-2; 7 nucleotides agree with TRBD1. V trimming: 1 base; J trimming: 1 base; junction bases outside the gene matches: 6. Looked up from germline, CDR1 is GTSNPN and CDR2 is SVGIG (reference sequence). The CDR3 totals 16 residues.

This clone is a singleton in its sample. The chain has TRBV6-1 and TRBJ2-1; 9 bases align to TRBD2. CDR1 and CDR2 (germline): MNHNS, SASEGT. The CDR3 runs to 15 residues. J gave up 2 bases and V 3 bases, and 2 bases lay outside the gene matches. The CDR3 is CASSEGLATYNEQFF. CDR3 DNA: TGTGCCAGCAGTGAGGGACTAGCTACCTACAATGAGCAGTTCTTC.

CDR3 bases: TGCGCCAGCACCCTTCAGGGACACCTGAACACTGAAGCTTTCTTT. This translates into CASTLQGHLNTEAFF. This sequence joins TRBV5-1 and TRBJ1-1; a possible D gene is TRBD1 (6 bases). Looked up from germline, CDR1 is SGHRS and CDR2 is YFSETQ. Trimming stripped 6 bases from V and 0 bases from J, with 15 bases between. The CDR3 is made up of 15 amino acids.

This clone was seen only a few times. The rearrangement joins TRBV23-1 to TRBJ1-5, with D maybe TRBD1 (5 bases). TRBV23-1 is flagged as an ORF with uncertain function. V lost 2 bases, J lost 6 bases, and 11 bases lay in between. The CDR3 is 14 amino acids. CDR3 sequence (DNA): TGCGCCAGCAGTCAAAGGGGTCCAAGTCAGCCCCAGCATTTT. It encodes CASSQRGPSQPQHF.

V gene TRBV19 combines with J gene TRBJ2-2; D may be TRBD1 (6 bases). Germline-derived CDR1 and CDR2 are LNHDA and SQIVND (reference sequence). The germline V and J ends were trimmed by 5 bases and 5 bases, with 12 bases remaining between them. The CDR3 is 14 amino acids. CDR3 DNA sequence: TGTGCCAGTAGTCAACAGGGACGAACCGGGGAGCTGTTTTTT. Its translation: CASSQQGRTGELFF. Full variable domain (remainder filled in from reference TRBV19 and TRBJ2-2): DGGITQSPKYLFRKEGQNVTLSCEQNLNHDAMYWYRQDPGQGLRLIYYSQIVNDFQKGDIAEGYSVSREKKESFPLTVTSAQKNPTAFYLCASSQQGRTGELFFGEGSRLTVL.

This chain connects TRBV4-1 to TRBJ2-5, with 7 bases identical to TRBD1. The CDR3 is 13 amino acids. Unmatched junction bases numbered 6, after V lost 4 bases and J lost 7 bases. Germline assignment: CDR1 MGHRA and CDR2 YSYEKL. The CDR3 is CASSPTGLGTQYF. In DNA form, the CDR3 reads TGCGCCAGCAGCCCGACAGGGTTGGGGACCCAGTACTTC.

The chain joins TRBV6-5 to TRBJ1-2; D gene uncertain. The CDR3 contains 15 residues. The V end was cut by 5 bases, the J end by 2 bases, with 15 bases between. Looked up from germline, CDR1 is MNHEY and CDR2 is SVGAGI. The DNA of the CDR3 is TGTGCCAGCAGTCGACGAGGTGGGCGCAACTATGGCTACACCTTC. Its protein product is CASSRRGGRNYGYTF.

The chain combines TRBV7-7 with TRBJ2-3, with unresolved D. This CDR3 contains 13 residues. The V gene lost 2 bases and the J gene lost 4 bases, with 7 bases spanning the gap. Per germline, CDR1 SSHAT and CDR2 FNYEAQ (reference sequence). The CDR3 spells CASSLRNADTQYF. The CDR3 region has the DNA TGTGCCAGCAGCTTAAGAAACGCAGATACGCAGTATTTT.

The chain joins TRBV30 to TRBJ2-5; 7 positions agree with TRBD1. The V segment lost 3 bases and the J segment 0 bases; nucleotides outside the gene matches: 7. Germline values: CDR1 GTSNPN, CDR2 SVGIG (reference sequence). The CDR3 is 15 residues long. Here the CDR3 reads CAWRVPGQYQETQYF. In DNA, the CDR3 is TGTGCCTGGAGGGTCCCGGGACAGTACCAAGAGACCCAGTACTTC.

The CDR3 loop reads CASSKGQQHSGANVLTF. CDR3 coding DNA: TGTGCCAGTAGTAAAGGACAGCAGCACTCTGGGGCCAACGTCCTGACTTTC. V usage is TRBV19 and J usage is TRBJ2-6, with D tentatively TRBD1 (6 bases). CDR3 length: 17 amino acids. The V gene's germline CDR1 is LNHDA and CDR2 SQIVND (reference sequence). Deletions cut 4 bases from V and 0 bases from J, with 13 bases between.

The chain joins TRBV7-3 to TRBJ2-3; 11 bases align to TRBD2. V dropped 5 bases and J dropped 5; count of bases not matched to a gene: 3. Germline V gene data show CDR1 as SGHTA and CDR2 as FQGTGA. The CDR3 spans 14 residues. DNA of the CDR3: TGTGCCAGCAGCCCGGGACTAGCGGTAGATACGCAGTATTTT. Translation gives CASSPGLAVDTQYF.

This clone was seen only once. This chain uses TRBV3-1 (or the pseudogene TRBV3-2) with TRBJ2-5; D not resolved. The CDR3 is made up of 11 amino acids. The V gene's germline CDR1 is LGHDT and CDR2 YNNKEL (reference sequence). V lost 5 bases to trimming and J lost 4 bases, with 5 bases between them. This chain's CDR3 is CASSSGETQYF. The CDR3 coding sequence is TGTGCCAGCAGCTCGGGAGAGACCCAGTACTTC.

This sequence joins TRBV5-8 and TRBJ2-3, with D unresolved. Germline loops: CDR1 SGHTS, CDR2 YDEGEE. The CDR3 is 15 residues long. The V end lost 0 bases, the J end lost 2 bases, and 10 bases lay between the germline ends. CDR3 nucleotides: TGTGCCAGCAGCTTGGGAGACCAATCCACAGATACGCAGTATTTT. Amino acid sequence: CASSLGDQSTDTQYF.

The gene calls are TRBV7-2 and TRBJ2-2; 10 nucleotides agree with TRBD1. Unmatched junction bases numbered 3, after V lost 4 bases and J lost 10 bases. The CDR3 is 13 residues long. Germline V CDR1 and CDR2: SGHTA, FQGNSA. The CDR3 bases are TGTGCCAGCAGCTCGACAGGGGGCCTGGAGCTGTTTTTT. Amino acid sequence: CASSSTGGLELFF.

This rearrangement joins TRBV5-1 to TRBJ1-1, with D uncertain. Deletions cut 4 bases from V and 4 bases from J, with 14 bases between. The CDR3 extends over 14 amino acids. CDR1 is SGHRS, CDR2 YFSETQ, per germline. Written as DNA, the CDR3 is TGCGCCAGCAGCGTTCTGTTGGGTAGCACTGAAGCTTTCTTT. This codes for CASSVLLGSTEAFF.

V gene TRBV18 combines with J gene TRBJ1-5; D may be TRBD1 (5 bases). The CDR3 consists of 15 residues. The germline gives CDR1 KGHSH, CDR2 LQKENI. With 4 bases removed from V and 2 bases from J, the gap between germline ends came to 12 bases. CDR3 amino acids: CASSLSQDGNQPQHF. As DNA, the CDR3 is TGTGCCAGCTCACTTTCACAGGACGGCAATCAGCCCCAGCATTTT.

This clone has a handful of counts. The V gene is TRBV5-1, the J gene TRBJ1-4; no reliable D call. The CDR3 has 14 residues. Germline values: CDR1 SGHRS, CDR2 YFSETQ. Trimming took off 1 base at V and 0 bases at J, with 4 bases between the two ends. The CDR3 DNA is TGCGCCAGCAGCTTGATACCAACTAATGAAAAACTGTTTTTT. It codes for CASSLIPTNEKLFF.